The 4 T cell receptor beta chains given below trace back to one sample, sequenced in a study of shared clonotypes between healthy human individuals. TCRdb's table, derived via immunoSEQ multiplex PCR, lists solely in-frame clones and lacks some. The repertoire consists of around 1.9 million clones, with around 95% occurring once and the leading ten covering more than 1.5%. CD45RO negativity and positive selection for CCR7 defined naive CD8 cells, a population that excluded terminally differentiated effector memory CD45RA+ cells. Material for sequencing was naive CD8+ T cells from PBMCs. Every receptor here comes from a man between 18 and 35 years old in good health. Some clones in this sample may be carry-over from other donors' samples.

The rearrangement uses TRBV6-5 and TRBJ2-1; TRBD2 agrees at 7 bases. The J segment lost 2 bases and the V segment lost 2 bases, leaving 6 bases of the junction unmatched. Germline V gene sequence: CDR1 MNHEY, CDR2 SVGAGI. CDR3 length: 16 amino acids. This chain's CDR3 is CASSYESSGTYNEQFF. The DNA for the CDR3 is TGTGCCAGCAGTTACGAGTCTAGCGGCACCTACAATGAGCAGTTCTTC.

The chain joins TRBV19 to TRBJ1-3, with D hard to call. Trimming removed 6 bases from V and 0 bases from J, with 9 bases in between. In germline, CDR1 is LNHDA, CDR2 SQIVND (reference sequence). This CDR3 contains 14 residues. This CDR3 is CASRMANSGNTIYF. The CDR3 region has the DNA TGTGCCAGTAGGATGGCTAACTCTGGAAACACCATATATTTT. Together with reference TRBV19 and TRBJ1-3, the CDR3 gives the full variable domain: DGGITQSPKYLFRKEGQNVTLSCEQNLNHDAMYWYRQDPGQGLRLIYYSQIVNDFQKGDIAEGYSVSREKKESFPLTVTSAQKNPTAFYLCASRMANSGNTIYFGEGSWLTVV.

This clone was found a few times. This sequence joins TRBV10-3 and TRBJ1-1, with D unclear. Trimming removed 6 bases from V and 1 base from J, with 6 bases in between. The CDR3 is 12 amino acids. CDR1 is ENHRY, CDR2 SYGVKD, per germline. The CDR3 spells CAIREANTEAFF. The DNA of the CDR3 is TGTGCCATCAGGGAGGCGAACACTGAAGCTTTCTTT.

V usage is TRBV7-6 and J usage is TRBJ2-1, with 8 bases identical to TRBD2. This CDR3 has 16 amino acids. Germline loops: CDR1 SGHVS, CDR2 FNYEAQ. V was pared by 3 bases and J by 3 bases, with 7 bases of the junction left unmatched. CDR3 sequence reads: CASSFGGRRFYNEQFF. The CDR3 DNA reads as TGTGCCAGCAGCTTTGGCGGGAGGCGATTCTACAATGAGCAGTTCTTC.